This T cell receptor beta chain was sequenced during a study of blood T cells in healthy people across ages (dated by TCRdb to the mid-2010s). Regarding the research as a whole: In model experiments, roughly one uniquely barcoded TCR beta cDNA molecule per two T cells was captured by template switching. Using deep sequencing normalized with unique cDNA molecular identifiers, the study measured how TCR beta repertoire diversity changes with age. The donors were split into four age groups: young (average about 15 years), middle-aged (39), aged (62) and long-lived (more than 80). To avoid experimental bias, donors of different ages were spread randomly across the sequencing lanes. Two additional independent replicas of 1 million unique cDNA reads from the same blood draw were analyzed for two donors (one aged 18 to 29 and one aged 80 or older).

Libraries were prepared through 5' RACE. These reads were obtained on an Illumina HiSeq 2500. A second PCR of roughly 7 to 11 cycles was performed with a sample-barcoded 5' primer and a J-beta primer mix. A template-switch 5' adaptor carrying 12 random nucleotides introduced a unique molecular identifier onto each TCR beta cDNA molecule. Each sample yielded at least 3 million CDR3-containing paired-end reads. First-strand cDNA was synthesized from all RNA with the Mint cDNA synthesis kit, primed by a TRBC-specific oligonucleotide. After uracil-DNA glycosylase treatment, a first 18-cycle PCR used universal primers M1SS and BC2_uni_R on all cDNA. The authors' analysis ran thus. Each sample was normalized by randomly selecting 1 million high-quality reads, each carrying a distinct molecular identifier. Reads sharing molecular identifiers were discarded rather than binned into consensus sequences. MiTCR, set to a Q25 quality threshold and the strictest error-elimination algorithm, was used for CDR3 identification, clonotype clustering and error correction. Lower-bound total TCR beta diversity was estimated with a nonparametric unseen species model using Euler transformation. Through fastp at Q25 and MiXCR, TCRdb rebuilt clones from the public reads, retaining in-frame beta chains. Rows merge per CDR3 protein into single entries with the most common DNA and genes. Clone size and V and J calls follow TCRdb, not the original study. The sample table contains hundreds of thousands of distinct CDR3 sequences; only one count was recorded for around 30% of them. The top ten clones comprise 17% of the sample.

In the case of this clonotype: Its binding antigen is unknown. No per-base quality is available; no much larger clone lies one base away.

Systemically healthy Caucasian individuals from Russia, roughly 40 in total and aged roughly 6 to 95 years, were included as donors. Approximately 11 milliliters of peripheral blood were drawn from each donor into EDTA-treated Vacutainer tubes. Ficoll-Paque density-gradient centrifugation was used to isolate PBMCs, with at least 6.5 million per sample. Trizol reagent was used to extract total RNA from PBMCs, with at least 5 micrograms per sample. The percentages of naive CD45RAhigh/CD27high T cells were determined by flow cytometry on a PBMC aliquot from every donor. Points the paper makes about the study in general: Because profiling used bulk unsorted PBMCs, naive and antigen-experienced compartments could not be compared conclusively. Observed TCR beta diversity per million T cells fell roughly linearly with age, and a significant reduction was already apparent by age about 38. The long-lived group showed more naive CD4+ T cells, fewer expanded clones and increased TCR diversity than the aged group, suggesting age selection. The CMV infection status of donors was not known, potentially confounding age-related changes in expanded clonotypes. Estimates of total diversity based on one million sequenced T cells were regarded as lower bounds and as underestimates. Observed TCR beta diversity correlated strongly with the percentage of naive T cells measured by flow cytometry.

The TCR originated in a woman older than 75 in good health. Sequencing was carried out using blood.

The CDR3 has the sequence CASSLDRASGNTIYF. The nucleotide sequence reads as follows: TGTGCCAGCAGCTTGGACAGGGCCTCTGGAAACACCATATATTTT. The chain uses TRBV7-2 and TRBJ1-3; TRBD1 matches 8 bases in the middle. CDR1 and CDR2 were assigned from the germline V gene as SGHTA and FQGNSA. Its CDR3 holds 15 amino acids, cysteine through phenylalanine. Only CDR3 DNA remains: 45 bases, in frame from the first base. The germline V end is reduced by 3 bases and the J end by 0 bases; junction bases left unmatched: 1.